The clone carrying this T cell receptor beta chain has only a few counts. The CDR3 is 14 amino acids. The ends lost 4 bases at V and 2 bases at J; junction bases unmatched: 5. CDR1 is SGHKS and CDR2 is YYEKEE in the germline V gene (reference sequence). The data were produced by immunoSEQ multiplex PCR, yet TCRdb's version contains in-frame clones alone and is incomplete. The sample includes roughly 48,000 clones, approximately 84% of them seen just once. The sample belongs to a study of T cells in tumors after PD-1 blockade. V usage is TRBV5-5 and J usage is TRBJ2-5; 7 bases match TRBD2. The starting material was PBMCs, obtained before anti-PD-1 treatment. The sequence was collected from a human donor with basal cell carcinoma. CDR3 sequence (DNA): TGTGCCAGCAGCCCTTTGGGGGGGCAAGAGACCCAGTACTTC. Its translation is CASSPLGGQETQYF.